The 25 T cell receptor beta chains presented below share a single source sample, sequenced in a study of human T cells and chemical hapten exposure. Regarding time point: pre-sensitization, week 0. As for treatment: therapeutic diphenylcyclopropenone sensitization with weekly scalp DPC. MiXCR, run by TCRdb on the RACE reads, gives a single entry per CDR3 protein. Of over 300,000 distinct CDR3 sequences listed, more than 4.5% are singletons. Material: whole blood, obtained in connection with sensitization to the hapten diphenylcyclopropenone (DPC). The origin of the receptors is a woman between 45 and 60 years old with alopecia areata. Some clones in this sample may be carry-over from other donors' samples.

CDR3 loop: CASSYPQAQETQYF. The CDR3 nucleotides read TGTGCCAGCAGTTACCCCCAGGCTCAAGAGACCCAGTACTTC. The J gene is TRBJ2-5, the V gene TRBV6-6; no reliable D call. Germline CDR1 MNHNY, CDR2 SVGAGI (reference sequence). This CDR3 contains 14 residues. V lost 2 bases to trimming and J lost 2 bases, with 9 bases between them.

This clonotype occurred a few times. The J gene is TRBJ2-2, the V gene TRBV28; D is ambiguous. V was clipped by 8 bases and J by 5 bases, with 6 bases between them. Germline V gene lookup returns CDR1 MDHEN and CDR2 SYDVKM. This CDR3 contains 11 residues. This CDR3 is CASGYTGELFF. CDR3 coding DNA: TGTGCCAGCGGATATACCGGGGAGCTGTTTTTT.

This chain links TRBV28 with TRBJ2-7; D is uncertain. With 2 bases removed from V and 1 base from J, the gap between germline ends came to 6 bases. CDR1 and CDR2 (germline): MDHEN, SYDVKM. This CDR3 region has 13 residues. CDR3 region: CASSLLVSYEQYF. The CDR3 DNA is TGTGCCAGCAGTTTACTGGTTTCCTACGAGCAGTACTTC.

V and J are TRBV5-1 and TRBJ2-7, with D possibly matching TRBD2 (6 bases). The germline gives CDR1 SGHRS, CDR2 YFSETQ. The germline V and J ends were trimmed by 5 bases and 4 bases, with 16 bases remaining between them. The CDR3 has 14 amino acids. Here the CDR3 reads CASRLLPSGYEQYF. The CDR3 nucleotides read TGCGCCAGCAGGCTGTTGCCCAGCGGGTACGAGCAGTACTTC.

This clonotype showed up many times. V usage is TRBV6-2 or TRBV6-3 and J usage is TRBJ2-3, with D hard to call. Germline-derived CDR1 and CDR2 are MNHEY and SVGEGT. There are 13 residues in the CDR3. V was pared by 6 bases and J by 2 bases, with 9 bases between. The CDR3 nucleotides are TGTGCCAGCAGGGAGCTAGACACAGATACGCAGTATTTT. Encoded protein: CASRELDTDTQYF.

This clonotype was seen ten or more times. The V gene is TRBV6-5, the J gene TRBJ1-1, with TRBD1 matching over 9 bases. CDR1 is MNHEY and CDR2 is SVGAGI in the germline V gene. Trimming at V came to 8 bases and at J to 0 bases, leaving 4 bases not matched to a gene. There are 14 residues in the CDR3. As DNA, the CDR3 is TGTGCCAGCGTGGGACAGGGCTTGAACACTGAAGCTTTCTTT. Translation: CASVGQGLNTEAFF.

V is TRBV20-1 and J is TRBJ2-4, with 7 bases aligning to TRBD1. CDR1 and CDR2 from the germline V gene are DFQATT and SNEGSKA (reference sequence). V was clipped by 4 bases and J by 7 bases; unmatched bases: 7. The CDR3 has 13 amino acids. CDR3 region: CSAKHRGPNIQYF. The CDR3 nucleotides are TGCAGTGCTAAGCACAGGGGTCCGAACATTCAGTACTTC.

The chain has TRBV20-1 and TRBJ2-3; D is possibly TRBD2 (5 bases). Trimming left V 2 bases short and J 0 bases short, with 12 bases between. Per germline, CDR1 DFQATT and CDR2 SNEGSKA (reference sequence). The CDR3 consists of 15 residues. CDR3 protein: CSARPGLFSTDTQYF. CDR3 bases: TGCAGTGCTAGACCTGGACTTTTTAGCACAGATACGCAGTATTTT.

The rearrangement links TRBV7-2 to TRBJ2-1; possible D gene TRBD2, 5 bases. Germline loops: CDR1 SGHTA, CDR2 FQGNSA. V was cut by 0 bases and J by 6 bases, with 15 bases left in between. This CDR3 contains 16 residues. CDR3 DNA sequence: TGTGCCAGCAGCTTAGCGCAGCTGCGGGCCTTCAATGAGCAGTTCTTC. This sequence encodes CASSLAQLRAFNEQFF.

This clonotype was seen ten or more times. CDR3: CASSVASRGGYTF. Here the CDR3 DNA reads TGTGCCAGCAGCGTAGCCAGCAGAGGCGGCTACACCTTC. The gene calls are TRBV9 and TRBJ1-2; D ambiguous. This CDR3 has 13 residues. V dropped 0 bases and J dropped 8 bases, with 11 bases sitting between them. CDR1 is SGDLS and CDR2 is YYNGEE in the germline V gene.

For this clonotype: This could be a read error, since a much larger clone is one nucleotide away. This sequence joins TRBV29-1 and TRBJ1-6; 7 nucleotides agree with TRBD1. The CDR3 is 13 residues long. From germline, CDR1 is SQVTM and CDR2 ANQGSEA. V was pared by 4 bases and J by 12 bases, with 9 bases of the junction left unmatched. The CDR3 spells CSVADRLGLPLHF. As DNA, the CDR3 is TGCAGCGTTGCGGACAGGCTTGGGTTACCCCTCCACTTT.

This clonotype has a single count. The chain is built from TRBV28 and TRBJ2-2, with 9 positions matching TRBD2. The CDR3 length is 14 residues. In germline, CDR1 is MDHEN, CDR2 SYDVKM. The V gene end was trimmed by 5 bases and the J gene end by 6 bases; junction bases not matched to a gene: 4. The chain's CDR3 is CASSLAGFAGELFF. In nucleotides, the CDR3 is TGTGCCAGCAGTCTAGCGGGGTTCGCCGGGGAGCTGTTTTTT.

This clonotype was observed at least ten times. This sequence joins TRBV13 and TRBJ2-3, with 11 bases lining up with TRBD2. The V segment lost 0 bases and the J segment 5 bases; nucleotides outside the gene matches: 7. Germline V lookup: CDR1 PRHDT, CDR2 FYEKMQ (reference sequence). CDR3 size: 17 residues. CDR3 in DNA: TGTGCCAGCAGCTTAGGATTAGCGGGAGGGCCTATAGATACGCAGTATTTT. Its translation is CASSLGLAGGPIDTQYF.

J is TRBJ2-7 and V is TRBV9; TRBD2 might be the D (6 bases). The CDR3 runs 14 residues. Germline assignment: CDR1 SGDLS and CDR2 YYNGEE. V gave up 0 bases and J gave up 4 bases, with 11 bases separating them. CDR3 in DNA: TGTGCCAGCAGCGTAGGACTAGGTGGGTACGAGCAGTACTTC. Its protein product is CASSVGLGGYEQYF. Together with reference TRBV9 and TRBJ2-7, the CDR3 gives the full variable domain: DSGVTQTPKHLITATGQRVTLRCSPRSGDLSVYWYQQSLDQGLQFLIQYYNGEERAKGNILERFSAQQFPDLHSELNLSSLELGDSALYFCASSVGLGGYEQYFGPGTRLTVT.

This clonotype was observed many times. For the CDR3, the DNA is TGCGCCAGCAGCAGTAGACCGGGACAGGGCCACAATGAGCAGTTCTTC. Translation gives CASSSRPGQGHNEQFF. The V and J genes are TRBV5-1 and TRBJ2-1, with 9 bases aligning to TRBD1. Germline CDR1 and CDR2: SGHRS and YFSETQ. CDR3 length: 16 amino acids. The V segment lost 4 bases and the J segment 5 bases; nucleotides outside the gene matches: 10.

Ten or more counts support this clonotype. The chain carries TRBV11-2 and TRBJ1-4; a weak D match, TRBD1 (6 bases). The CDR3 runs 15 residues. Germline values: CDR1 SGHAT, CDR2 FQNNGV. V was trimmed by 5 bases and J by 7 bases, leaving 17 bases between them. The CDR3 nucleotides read TGTGCCAGCAGCCCGACTGACAGGCGGGGTGAAAAACTGTTTTTT. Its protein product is CASSPTDRRGEKLFF. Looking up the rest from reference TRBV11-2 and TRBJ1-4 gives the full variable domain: EAGVAQSPRYKIIEKRQSVAFWCNPISGHATLYWYQQILGQGPKLLIQFQNNGVVDDSQLPKDRFSAERLKGVDSTLKIQPAKLEDSAVYLCASSPTDRRGEKLFFGSGTQLSVL.

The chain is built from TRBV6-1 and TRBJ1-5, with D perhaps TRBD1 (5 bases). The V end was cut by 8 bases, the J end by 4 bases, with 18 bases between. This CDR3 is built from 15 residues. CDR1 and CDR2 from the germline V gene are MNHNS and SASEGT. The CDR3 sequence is CASAGFGPGNQPQHF. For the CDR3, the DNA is TGTGCCAGCGCAGGGTTTGGGCCGGGAAATCAGCCCCAGCATTTT.

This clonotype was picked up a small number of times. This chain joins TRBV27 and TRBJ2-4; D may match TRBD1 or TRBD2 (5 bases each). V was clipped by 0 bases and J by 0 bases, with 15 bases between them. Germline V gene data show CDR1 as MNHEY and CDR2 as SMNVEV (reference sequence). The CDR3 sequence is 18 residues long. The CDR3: CASSLSLRGEKAKNIQYF. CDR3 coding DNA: TGTGCCAGCAGTTTATCCTTAAGAGGGGAGAAAGCCAAAAACATTCAGTACTTC.

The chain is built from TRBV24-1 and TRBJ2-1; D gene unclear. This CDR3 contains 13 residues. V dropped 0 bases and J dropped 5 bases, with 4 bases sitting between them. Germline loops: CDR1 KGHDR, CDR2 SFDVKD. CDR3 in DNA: TGTGCCACCAGTGATTTGGGGGACAATGAGCAGTTCTTC. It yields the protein CATSDLGDNEQFF.

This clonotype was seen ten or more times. CDR3 nucleotides: TGTGCCACGGAACTCACAGGGAATTCACCCCTCCACTTT. Residues: CATELTGNSPLHF. The chain recombines TRBV6-1 with TRBJ1-6; D is perhaps TRBD1 (6 bases). The CDR3 extends over 13 amino acids. The germline V and J ends were trimmed by 10 bases and 7 bases, with 14 bases remaining between them. The germline gives CDR1 MNHNS, CDR2 SASEGT.

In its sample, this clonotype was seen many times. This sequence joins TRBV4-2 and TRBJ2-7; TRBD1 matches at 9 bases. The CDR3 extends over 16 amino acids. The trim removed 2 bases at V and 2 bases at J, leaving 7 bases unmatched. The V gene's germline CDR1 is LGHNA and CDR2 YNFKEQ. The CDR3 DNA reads TGTGCCAGCAGCCAATCAACCCGGACAGGGGCCTACGAGCAGTACTTC. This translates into CASSQSTRTGAYEQYF.

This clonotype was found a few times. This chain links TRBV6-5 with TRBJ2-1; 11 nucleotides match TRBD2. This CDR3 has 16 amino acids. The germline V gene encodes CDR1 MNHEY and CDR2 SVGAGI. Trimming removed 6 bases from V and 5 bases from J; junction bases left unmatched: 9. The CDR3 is CASSKTSGAPNNEQFF. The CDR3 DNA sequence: TGTGCCAGCAGCAAGACTAGCGGGGCACCCAACAATGAGCAGTTCTTC.

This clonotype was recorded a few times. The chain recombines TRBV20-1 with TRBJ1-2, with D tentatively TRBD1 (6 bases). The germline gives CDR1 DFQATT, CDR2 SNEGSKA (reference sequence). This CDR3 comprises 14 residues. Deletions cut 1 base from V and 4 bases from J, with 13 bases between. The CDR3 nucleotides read TGCAGTGCTAGAGTCTCTTGGACAGCCTATGGCTACACCTTC. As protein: CSARVSWTAYGYTF.

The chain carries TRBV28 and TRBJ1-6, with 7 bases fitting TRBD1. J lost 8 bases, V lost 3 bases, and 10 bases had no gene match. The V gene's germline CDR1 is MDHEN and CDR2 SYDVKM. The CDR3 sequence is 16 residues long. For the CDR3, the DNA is TGTGCCAGCAGTTTCGTATCACAGGGGCCCCATTCACCCCTCCACTTT. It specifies CASSFVSQGPHSPLHF. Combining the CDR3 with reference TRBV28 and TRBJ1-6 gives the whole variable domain DVKVTQSSRYLVKRTGEKVFLECVQDMDHENMFWYRQDPGLGLRLIYFSYDVKMKEKGDIPEGYSVSREKKERFSLILESASTNQTSMYLCASSFVSQGPHSPLHFGNGTRLTVT.

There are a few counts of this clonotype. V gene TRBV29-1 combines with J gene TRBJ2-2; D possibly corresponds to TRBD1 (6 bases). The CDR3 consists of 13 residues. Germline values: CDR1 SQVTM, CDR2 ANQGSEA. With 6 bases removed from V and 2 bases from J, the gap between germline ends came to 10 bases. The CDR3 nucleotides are TGCAGCGTCCAGGACAGCAACACCGGGGAGCTGTTTTTT. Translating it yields CSVQDSNTGELFF.